This T cell receptor (beta chain) was sequenced for a study of blood T cell repertoires in COVID-19. Study summary: Acute-phase and convalescent COVID-19 samples originated in the United States, Italy and Spain.

Trimming took off 6 bases at V and 3 bases at J, with 5 bases between the two ends. CDR1 is SNHLY, CDR2 FYNNEI, per germline. This CDR3 is 12 amino acids long. In the authors' workflow: Reference gene primer amplification yielded estimated nucleated cell counts. Libraries were prepared by immunoSEQ multiplex PCR; TCRdb keeps only in-frame clonotypes and omits some of them. V, J and clone size derive from that table, while D and trimming were established from the DNA sequence. The data hold tens of thousands of clones, with under 85% observed a single time. Sequencing was performed on peripheral blood. The origin of this receptor is a human donor in a cohort sampled during active COVID-19. The chain couples TRBV2 to TRBJ2-2; D is undetermined. The CDR3 DNA is TGTGCCAGCAGACGGGACACCGGGGAGCTGTTTTTT. Amino acid sequence: CASRRDTGELFF.